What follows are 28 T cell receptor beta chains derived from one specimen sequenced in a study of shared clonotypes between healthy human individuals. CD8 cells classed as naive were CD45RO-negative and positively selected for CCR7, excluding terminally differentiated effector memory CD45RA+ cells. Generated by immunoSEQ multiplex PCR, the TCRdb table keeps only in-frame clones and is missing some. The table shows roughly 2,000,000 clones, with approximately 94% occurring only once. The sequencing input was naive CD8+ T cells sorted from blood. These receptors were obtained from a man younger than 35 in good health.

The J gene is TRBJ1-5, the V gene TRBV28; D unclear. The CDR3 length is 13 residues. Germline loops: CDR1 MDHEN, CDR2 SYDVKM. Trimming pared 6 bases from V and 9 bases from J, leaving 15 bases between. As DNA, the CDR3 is TGTGCCAGCAGCTTTTCTGGGAGGAGGCCCCAGCATTTT. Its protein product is CASSFSGRRPQHF.

The CDR3 here is CASSPMDGRVYEQYF. DNA for the CDR3: TGTGCCAGCAGTCCTATGGACGGCCGGGTCTACGAGCAGTACTTC. The rearrangement joins TRBV6-5 to TRBJ2-7; D is uncertain. In germline, CDR1 is MNHEY, CDR2 SVGAGI. V lost 5 bases and J lost 3, with 17 bases in between. There are 15 residues in the CDR3.

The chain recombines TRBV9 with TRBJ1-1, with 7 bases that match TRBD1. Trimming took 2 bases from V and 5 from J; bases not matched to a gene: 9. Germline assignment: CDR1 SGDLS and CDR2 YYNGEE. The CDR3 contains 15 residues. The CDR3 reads CASSVWAGGFTEAFF. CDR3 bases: TGTGCCAGCAGCGTTTGGGCAGGGGGGTTTACTGAAGCTTTCTTT.

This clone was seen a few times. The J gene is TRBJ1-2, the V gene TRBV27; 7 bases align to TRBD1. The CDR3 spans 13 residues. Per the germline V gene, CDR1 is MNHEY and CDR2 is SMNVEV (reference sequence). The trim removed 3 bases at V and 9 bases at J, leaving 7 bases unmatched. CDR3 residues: CASSFSRDRSYTF. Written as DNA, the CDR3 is TGTGCCAGCAGTTTCTCCAGGGACAGAAGCTACACCTTC.

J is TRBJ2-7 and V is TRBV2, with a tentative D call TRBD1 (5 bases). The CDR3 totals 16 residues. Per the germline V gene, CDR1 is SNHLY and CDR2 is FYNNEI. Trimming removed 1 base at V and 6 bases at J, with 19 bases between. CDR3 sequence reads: CASSEGEVHRISEQYF. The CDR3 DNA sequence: TGTGCCAGCAGTGAAGGCGAAGTACACAGGATTTCCGAGCAGTACTTC.

The CDR3 reads CASSWTGPNQPQHF. CDR3 coding DNA: TGTGCCAGCAGTTGGACAGGCCCCAATCAGCCCCAGCATTTT. This chain uses TRBV28 with TRBJ1-5, with 7 bases fitting TRBD1. CDR3 length: 14 amino acids. Germline V gene lookup returns CDR1 MDHEN and CDR2 SYDVKM. Germline trimming cut 4 bases from V and 3 bases from J; bases unmatched to any gene: 3.

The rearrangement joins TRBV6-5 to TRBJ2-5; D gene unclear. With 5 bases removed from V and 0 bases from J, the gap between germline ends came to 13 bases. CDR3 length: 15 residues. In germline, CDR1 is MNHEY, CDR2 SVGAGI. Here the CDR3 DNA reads TGTGCCAGCAGTCCGACCCAACTGTACCAAGAGACCCAGTACTTC. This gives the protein CASSPTQLYQETQYF.

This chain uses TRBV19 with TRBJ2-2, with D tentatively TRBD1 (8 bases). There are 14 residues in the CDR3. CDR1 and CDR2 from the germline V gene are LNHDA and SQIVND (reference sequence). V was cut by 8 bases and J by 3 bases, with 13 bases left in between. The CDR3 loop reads CASATGGDTGELFF. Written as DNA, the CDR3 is TGTGCCAGTGCTACAGGGGGGGACACCGGGGAGCTGTTTTTT.

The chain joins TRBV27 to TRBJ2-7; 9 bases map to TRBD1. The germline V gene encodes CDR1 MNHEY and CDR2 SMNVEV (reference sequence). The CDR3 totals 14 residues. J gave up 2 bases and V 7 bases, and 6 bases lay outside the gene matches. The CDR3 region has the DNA TGTGCCAGCAACAAGGACAGGGGACCCTACGAGCAGTACTTC. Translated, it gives CASNKDRGPYEQYF.

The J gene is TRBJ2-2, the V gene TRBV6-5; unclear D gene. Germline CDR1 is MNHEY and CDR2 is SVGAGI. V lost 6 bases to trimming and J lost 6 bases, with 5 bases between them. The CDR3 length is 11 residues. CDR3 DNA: TGTGCCAGCAGACGATCCGGGGAGCTGTTTTTT. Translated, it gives CASRRSGELFF.

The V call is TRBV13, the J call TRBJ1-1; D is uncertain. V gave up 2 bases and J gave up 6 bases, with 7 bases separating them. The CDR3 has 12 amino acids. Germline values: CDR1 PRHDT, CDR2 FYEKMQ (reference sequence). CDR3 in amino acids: CASSLLDAEAFF. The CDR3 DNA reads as TGTGCCAGCAGCTTATTGGACGCTGAAGCTTTCTTT.

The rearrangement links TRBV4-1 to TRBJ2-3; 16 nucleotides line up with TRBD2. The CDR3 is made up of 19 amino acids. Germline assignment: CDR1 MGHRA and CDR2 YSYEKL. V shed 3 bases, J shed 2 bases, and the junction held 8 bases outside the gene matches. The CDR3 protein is CASSQLGLAGGFVTDTQYF. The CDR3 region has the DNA TGCGCCAGCAGCCAGTTGGGACTAGCGGGAGGGTTCGTCACAGATACGCAGTATTTT.

As DNA, the CDR3 is TGTGCCAGCAGCTTAGCGCCCGGGACAGTCTTCTACGAGCAGTACTTC. This translates into CASSLAPGTVFYEQYF. This chain uses TRBV7-9 with TRBJ2-7; TRBD1 matches at 7 bases. V gave up 0 bases and J gave up 3 bases; unmatched junction bases: 8. Looked up from germline, CDR1 is SEHNR and CDR2 is FQNEAQ (reference sequence). CDR3 length: 16 residues.

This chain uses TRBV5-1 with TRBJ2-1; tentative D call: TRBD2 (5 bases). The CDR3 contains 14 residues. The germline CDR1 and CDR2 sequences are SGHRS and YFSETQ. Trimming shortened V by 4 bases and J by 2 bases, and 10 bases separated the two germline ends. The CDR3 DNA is TGCGCCAGCAGCATCAGCGGCGCCTACAATGAGCAGTTCTTC. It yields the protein CASSISGAYNEQFF.

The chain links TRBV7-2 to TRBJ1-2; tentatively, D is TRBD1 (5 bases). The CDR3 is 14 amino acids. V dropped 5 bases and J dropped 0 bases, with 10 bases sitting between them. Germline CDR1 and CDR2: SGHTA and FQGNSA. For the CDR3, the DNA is TGTGCCAGCAGCCCAGGACACTCTAACTATGGCTACACCTTC. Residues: CASSPGHSNYGYTF. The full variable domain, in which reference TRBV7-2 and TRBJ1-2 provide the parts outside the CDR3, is GAGVSQSPSNKVTEKGKDVELRCDPISGHTALYWYRQSLGQGLEFLIYFQGNSAPDKSGLPSDRFSAERTGGSVSTLTIQRTQQEDSAVYLCASSPGHSNYGYTFGSGTRLTVV.

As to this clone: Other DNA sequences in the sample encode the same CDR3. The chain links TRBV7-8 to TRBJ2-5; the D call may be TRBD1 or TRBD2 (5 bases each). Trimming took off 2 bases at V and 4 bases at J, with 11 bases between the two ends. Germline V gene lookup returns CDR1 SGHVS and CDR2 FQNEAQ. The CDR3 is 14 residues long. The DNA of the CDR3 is TGTGCCAGCAGCTTAACAGGCGGGCTAGAGACCCAGTACTTC. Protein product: CASSLTGGLETQYF. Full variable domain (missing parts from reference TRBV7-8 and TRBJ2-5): GAGVSQSPRYKVAKRGQDVALRCDPISGHVSLFWYQQALGQGPEFLTYFQNEAQLDKSGLPSDRFFAERPEGSVSTLKIQRTQQEDSAVYLCASSLTGGLETQYFGPGTRLLVL.

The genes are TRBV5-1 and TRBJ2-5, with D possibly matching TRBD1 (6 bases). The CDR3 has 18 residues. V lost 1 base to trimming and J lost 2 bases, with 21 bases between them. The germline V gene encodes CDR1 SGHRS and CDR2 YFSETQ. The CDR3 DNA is TGCGCCAGCAGCTTGTTACAGGGAGAGTGGGGGCCGCAAGAGACCCAGTACTTC. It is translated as CASSLLQGEWGPQETQYF. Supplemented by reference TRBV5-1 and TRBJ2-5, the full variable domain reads KAGVTQTPRYLIKTRGQQVTLSCSPISGHRSVSWYQQTPGQGLQFLFEYFSETQRNKGNFPGRFSGRQFSNSRSEMNVSTLELGDSALYLCASSLLQGEWGPQETQYFGPGTRLLVL.

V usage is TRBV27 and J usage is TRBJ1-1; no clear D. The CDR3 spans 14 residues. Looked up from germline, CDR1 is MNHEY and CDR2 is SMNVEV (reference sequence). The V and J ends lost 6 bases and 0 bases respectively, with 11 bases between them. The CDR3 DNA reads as TGTGCCAGCAGCCCCGGGCTCATGAACACTGAAGCTTTCTTT. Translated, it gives CASSPGLMNTEAFF.

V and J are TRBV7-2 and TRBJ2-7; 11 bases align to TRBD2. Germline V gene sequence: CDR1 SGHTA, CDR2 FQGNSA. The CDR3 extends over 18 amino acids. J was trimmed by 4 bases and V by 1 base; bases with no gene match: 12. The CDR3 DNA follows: TGTGCCAGCAGCTTAGTCGGGGGACTAGCGGATTATTCGTACGAGCAGTACTTC. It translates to CASSLVGGLADYSYEQYF.

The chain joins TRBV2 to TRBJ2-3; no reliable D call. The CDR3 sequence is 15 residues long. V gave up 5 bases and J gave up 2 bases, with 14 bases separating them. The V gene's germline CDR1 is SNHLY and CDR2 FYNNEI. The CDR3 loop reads CASSFSKETTDTQYF. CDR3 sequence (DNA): TGTGCCAGCAGTTTCAGTAAAGAGACCACAGATACGCAGTATTTT.

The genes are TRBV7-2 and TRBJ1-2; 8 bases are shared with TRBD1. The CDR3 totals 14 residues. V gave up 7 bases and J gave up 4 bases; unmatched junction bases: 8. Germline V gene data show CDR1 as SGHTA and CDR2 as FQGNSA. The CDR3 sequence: CASNTLQGAYGYTF. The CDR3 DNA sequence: TGTGCCAGCAATACTTTGCAGGGGGCCTATGGCTACACCTTC.

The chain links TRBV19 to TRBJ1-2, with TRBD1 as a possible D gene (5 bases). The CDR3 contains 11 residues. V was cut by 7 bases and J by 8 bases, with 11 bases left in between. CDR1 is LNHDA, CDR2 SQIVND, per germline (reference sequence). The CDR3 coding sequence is TGTGCCAGTACCCCAGGGACCGGCTACACCTTC. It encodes CASTPGTGYTF.

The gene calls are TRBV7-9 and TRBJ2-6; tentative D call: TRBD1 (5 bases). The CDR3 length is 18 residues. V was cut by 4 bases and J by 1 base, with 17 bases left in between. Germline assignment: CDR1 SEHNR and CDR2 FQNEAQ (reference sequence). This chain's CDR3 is CASSSPTLSGSGANVLTF. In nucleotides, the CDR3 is TGTGCCAGCAGCTCGCCGACACTTTCAGGGTCTGGGGCCAACGTCCTGACTTTC.

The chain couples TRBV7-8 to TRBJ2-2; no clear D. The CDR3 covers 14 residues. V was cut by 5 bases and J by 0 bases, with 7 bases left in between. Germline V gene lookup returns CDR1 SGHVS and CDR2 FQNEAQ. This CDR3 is CASSPRANTGELFF. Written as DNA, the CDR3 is TGTGCCAGCAGCCCTCGAGCGAACACCGGGGAGCTGTTTTTT. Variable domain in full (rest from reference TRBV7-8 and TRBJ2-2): GAGVSQSPRYKVAKRGQDVALRCDPISGHVSLFWYQQALGQGPEFLTYFQNEAQLDKSGLPSDRFFAERPEGSVSTLKIQRTQQEDSAVYLCASSPRANTGELFFGEGSRLTVL.

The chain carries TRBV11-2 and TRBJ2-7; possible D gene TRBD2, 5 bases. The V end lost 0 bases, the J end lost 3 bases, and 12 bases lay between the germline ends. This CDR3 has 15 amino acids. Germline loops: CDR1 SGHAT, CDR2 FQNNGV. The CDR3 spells CASSLELRDRYEQYF. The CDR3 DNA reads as TGTGCCAGCAGCTTAGAACTCCGGGATCGCTACGAGCAGTACTTC.

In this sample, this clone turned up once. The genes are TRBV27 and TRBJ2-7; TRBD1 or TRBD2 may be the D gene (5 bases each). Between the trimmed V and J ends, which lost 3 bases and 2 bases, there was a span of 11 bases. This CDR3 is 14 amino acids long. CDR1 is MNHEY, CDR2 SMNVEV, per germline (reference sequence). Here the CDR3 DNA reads TGTGCCAGCAGTTTTCTGGGGGAAGCCTACGAGCAGTACTTC. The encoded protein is CASSFLGEAYEQYF.

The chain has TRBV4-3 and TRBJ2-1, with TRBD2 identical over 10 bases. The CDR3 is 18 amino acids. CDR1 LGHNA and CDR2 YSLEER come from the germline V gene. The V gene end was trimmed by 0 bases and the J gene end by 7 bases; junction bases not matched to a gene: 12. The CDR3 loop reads CASSQDALAGAMGNEQFF. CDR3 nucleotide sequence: TGCGCCAGCAGCCAAGACGCCCTAGCGGGAGCAATGGGGAATGAGCAGTTCTTC.

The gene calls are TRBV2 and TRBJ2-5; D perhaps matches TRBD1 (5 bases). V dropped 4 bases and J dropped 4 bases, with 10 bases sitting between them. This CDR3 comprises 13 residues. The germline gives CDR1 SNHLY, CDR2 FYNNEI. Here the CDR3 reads CASSGEGAETQYF. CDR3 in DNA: TGTGCCAGCAGTGGGGAAGGGGCAGAGACCCAGTACTTC.